The 9 T cell receptor beta chains listed next were all sequenced from one sample in a study of T cell repertoires in aging, cancer and after chemotherapy (dated by TCRdb to between 2017 and 2020). TCR beta rearrangements were amplified from genomic DNA isolated from peripheral blood, not from sorted cells or RNA. TCRdb lists the instrument as Illumina MiSeq. Multiplex touch-down PCR with a mixed TRB-A/B primer pool was used to amplify rearranged TRB sequences covering the V, D and J segments. TCRdb's own reprocessing of the public reads used fastp at Q25 and MiXCR and kept productive beta chains. Identical CDR3 protein sequences are pooled into one entry, listed with their most common genes and DNA. The sample table lists some 5,100 distinct CDR3 sequences, approximately 40% of them with a count of one. The top ten clonotypes cover roughly 6.8% of the sample. What was sequenced was blood. These receptors were obtained from a human donor with a blood cancer.

The chain uses TRBV24-1 and TRBJ1-2; D might be TRBD1 (5 bases). Per the germline V gene, CDR1 is KGHDR and CDR2 is SFDVKD. The CDR3 loop spans 13 amino acids. V was trimmed by 1 base and J by 8 bases, leaving 10 bases between them. The DNA for the CDR3 is TGTGCCACCAGTGATTTTGGACAATCAGGCTACACCTTC. This gives the protein CATSDFGQSGYTF.

This clonotype was seen only a few times. The CDR3, as DNA: TGTGCCAGCAGTTACTCGGCAGGGAGGGCCAAAAACATTCAGTACTTC. Its translation is CASSYSAGRAKNIQYF. The chain couples TRBV6-2 or TRBV6-3 to TRBJ2-4; D might be TRBD2 (6 bases). V shed 0 bases and J shed 1 base, with 10 bases lying between them. This CDR3 region has 16 residues. The germline gives CDR1 MNHEY, CDR2 SVGEGT.

The chain employs TRBV14 and TRBJ1-2; D possibly corresponds to TRBD1 (6 bases). The CDR3 length is 15 residues. CDR1 and CDR2 (germline): SGHDN, FVKESK. Trimming left V 1 base short and J 8 bases short, with 17 bases between. The CDR3 nucleotides read TGTGCCAGCAGCCAAGCGGCCGCAGGGGTTTGGGGCTACACCTTC. Its translation: CASSQAAAGVWGYTF.

This chain connects TRBV6-4 to TRBJ2-7, with TRBD2 matching 10 bases. Germline V gene sequence: CDR1 MRHNA, CDR2 SNTAGT. This CDR3 has 15 residues. The V and J ends lost 4 bases and 1 base, in that order; junction bases with no gene match: 4. The CDR3: CASSVTSGPSYEQYF. The CDR3 region has the DNA TGTGCCAGCAGTGTGACTAGCGGGCCTTCCTACGAGCAGTACTTC.

In its sample, this clonotype ranks as medium-sized (0.01 to 0.1%). The chain carries TRBV30 and TRBJ2-6, with TRBD1 as a possible D gene (5 bases). Germline-derived CDR1 and CDR2 are GTSNPN and SVGIG (reference sequence). CDR3 size: 14 residues. Trimming shortened V by 3 bases and J by 4 bases, and 10 bases separated the two germline ends. CDR3 DNA: TGTGCCTGGAGGGACAACCTGGGGGCCAACGTCCTGACTTTC. It codes for CAWRDNLGANVLTF.

The chain is built from TRBV27 and TRBJ2-5, with 9 bases aligning to TRBD1. CDR1 and CDR2 from the germline V gene are MNHEY and SMNVEV (reference sequence). This CDR3 is 14 amino acids long. V trimming: 5 bases; J trimming: 5 bases; junction bases outside the gene matches: 6. The CDR3 region is CASSTRDREETQYF. For the CDR3, the DNA is TGTGCCAGCAGTACCCGGGACAGGGAGGAGACCCAGTACTTC.

The chain employs TRBV7-2 and TRBJ2-7; D ambiguous. V was pared by 4 bases and J by 0 bases, with 13 bases between. This CDR3 has 15 residues. CDR1 and CDR2 (germline): SGHTA, FQGNSA. CDR3 protein: CASSYIGLSSYEQYF. CDR3 nucleotides: TGTGCCAGCAGCTATATCGGGTTGAGCTCCTACGAGCAGTACTTC.

This clonotype has just a few counts. The CDR3 region is CASSYRPLQIDNSPLHF. The CDR3 nucleotides read TGTGCCAGCAGTTATAGACCCCTCCAAATCGATAATTCACCCCTCCACTTT. The genes are TRBV6-5 and TRBJ1-6; D gene ambiguous. The CDR3 has 17 residues. Trimming took 3 bases from V and 5 from J, leaving 17 bases between them. Germline CDR1 reads MNHEY; CDR2 reads SVGAGI.

In this sample, this clonotype turned up a few times. The chain has TRBV5-6 and TRBJ2-5; 10 bases fit TRBD2. CDR1 and CDR2 (germline): SGHDT, YYEEEE. There are 13 residues in the CDR3. Unmatched junction bases numbered 2, after V lost 3 bases and J lost 6 bases. The CDR3 is CASSYSGGQTQYF. The CDR3 DNA reads TGTGCCAGCAGCTATAGCGGGGGGCAGACCCAGTACTTC. Full variable domain (missing parts from reference TRBV5-6 and TRBJ2-5): DAGVTQSPTHLIKTRGQQVTLRCSPKSGHDTVSWYQQALGQGPQFIFQYYEEEERQRGNFPDRFSGHQFPNYSSELNVNALLLGDSALYLCASSYSGGQTQYFGPGTRLLVL.